The 28 T cell receptor beta chains given below trace back to one sample, sequenced in a study of cytomegalovirus exposure and HLA in healthy donors. The PCR contained 60 Vbeta and 13 Jbeta primers. The assay was immunoSEQ multiplex PCR, and TCRdb's table has in-frame clones only and misses some. The data contain 150,000 to 200,000 clones, 87% of them singletons. The sequencing sample was made of PBMCs. The receptors shown here come from a woman aged 25 to 39 in good health and CMV-seronegative.

A few counts support this clone. V usage is TRBV6-5 and J usage is TRBJ1-4, with unresolved D. CDR3 size: 13 residues. V was trimmed by 10 bases and J by 0 bases, leaving 9 bases between them. Germline V gene data show CDR1 as MNHEY and CDR2 as SVGAGI. The CDR3 nucleotides read TGTGCCACCCTGGCCCCAACTAATGAAAAACTGTTTTTT. Its translation: CATLAPTNEKLFF.

This sequence joins TRBV6-1 and TRBJ2-7, with D tentatively TRBD1 (6 bases). Germline CDR1 is MNHNS and CDR2 is SASEGT. Trimming stripped 0 bases from V and 9 bases from J, with 12 bases between. This CDR3 region has 13 residues. Written as DNA, the CDR3 is TGTGCCAGCAGTGAAGCGGGGACAAGTGGGCAGTACTTC. This sequence encodes CASSEAGTSGQYF.

The chain joins TRBV2 to TRBJ2-1, with 9 bases that match TRBD2. Per germline, CDR1 SNHLY and CDR2 FYNNEI. This CDR3 is 16 amino acids long. J lost 3 bases, V lost 6 bases, and 9 bases had no gene match. CDR3 coding DNA: TGTGCCAGCAGCCCTCCCGGGCGGGGGGGCTACAATGAGCAGTTCTTC. Translating it yields CASSPPGRGGYNEQFF.

This clone was counted a single time. The chain links TRBV6-5 to TRBJ2-7; TRBD2 agrees at 8 bases. Unmatched junction bases numbered 6, after V lost 2 bases and J lost 0 bases. The CDR3 has 16 residues. Germline values: CDR1 MNHEY, CDR2 SVGAGI. The CDR3 sequence: CASSYGAGESSYEQYF. CDR3 sequence (DNA): TGTGCCAGCAGTTACGGAGCGGGGGAGTCCTCCTACGAGCAGTACTTC.

This chain joins TRBV19 and TRBJ2-7; 10 bases are shared with TRBD1. V dropped 4 bases and J dropped 4; count of bases not matched to a gene: 7. The germline CDR1 and CDR2 sequences are LNHDA and SQIVND (reference sequence). The CDR3 has 15 residues. The CDR3 is CASSTGTGVLYEQYF. CDR3 bases: TGTGCCAGTAGTACCGGGACAGGGGTTTTGTACGAGCAGTACTTC. The variable domain in full, completed from reference TRBV19 and TRBJ2-7, reads DGGITQSPKYLFRKEGQNVTLSCEQNLNHDAMYWYRQDPGQGLRLIYYSQIVNDFQKGDIAEGYSVSREKKESFPLTVTSAQKNPTAFYLCASSTGTGVLYEQYFGPGTRLTVT.

Here the CDR3 DNA reads TGTGCCAGCAGCTTAGGTTCGCAGGGGGCTGAAAAACTGTTTTTT. Residues: CASSLGSQGAEKLFF. The chain links TRBV7-8 to TRBJ1-4; 8 nucleotides agree with TRBD1. Germline CDR1 and CDR2: SGHVS and FQNEAQ. The J segment lost 7 bases and the V segment lost 1 base, leaving 5 bases of the junction unmatched. This CDR3 contains 15 residues. Full variable domain (missing parts from reference TRBV7-8 and TRBJ1-4): GAGVSQSPRYKVAKRGQDVALRCDPISGHVSLFWYQQALGQGPEFLTYFQNEAQLDKSGLPSDRFFAERPEGSVSTLKIQRTQQEDSAVYLCASSLGSQGAEKLFFGSGTQLSVL.

The chain is built from TRBV19 and TRBJ1-1; 8 bases map to TRBD1. Germline loops: CDR1 LNHDA, CDR2 SQIVND (reference sequence). This CDR3 contains 15 residues. V trimming: 2 bases; J trimming: 5 bases; junction bases outside the gene matches: 7. The CDR3 nucleotides are TGTGCCAGTAGTATAACGGGCAGGGGGCTAACTGAAGCTTTCTTT. This sequence encodes CASSITGRGLTEAFF.

The V gene is TRBV27, the J gene TRBJ1-5; possibly TRBD1 for D (6 bases). V lost 8 bases, J lost 0 bases, and 17 bases lay in between. CDR3 length equals 16 residues. Germline-derived CDR1 and CDR2 are MNHEY and SMNVEV (reference sequence). The CDR3 nucleotides read TGTGCCAGCTCCCGTGGGGGGGCGTATAGCAATCAGCCCCAGCATTTT. It specifies CASSRGGAYSNQPQHF.

The genes are TRBV4-1 and TRBJ2-3; a possible D gene is TRBD2 (6 bases). Trimming left V 1 base short and J 5 bases short, with 19 bases between. CDR3 size: 17 residues. Per the germline V gene, CDR1 is MGHRA and CDR2 is YSYEKL. The CDR3 sequence is CASSQGWRGPAEDTQYF. CDR3 in DNA: TGCGCCAGCAGCCAAGGTTGGCGGGGACCAGCGGAAGATACGCAGTATTTT.

This clone is a singleton in its sample. At the DNA level, this CDR3 is encoded by other sequences in the same sample as well. J is TRBJ1-1 and V is TRBV7-2; TRBD1 matches at 8 bases. This CDR3 comprises 16 residues. V was pared by 0 bases and J by 11 bases, with 14 bases of the junction left unmatched. Germline V gene data show CDR1 as SGHTA and CDR2 as FQGNSA. CDR3 DNA sequence: TGTGCCAGCAGCTTAGCGAGCAGGGGGCAGTTTGGTGAGGCTTTCTTT. The encoded protein is CASSLASRGQFGEAFF.

This chain uses TRBV7-2 with TRBJ2-5, with 10 bases that match TRBD1. Germline V gene lookup returns CDR1 SGHTA and CDR2 FQGNSA. The CDR3 consists of 16 residues. The V and J ends lost 1 base and 2 bases, in that order; junction bases with no gene match: 4. CDR3 loop: CASSLVRQGAQETQYF. DNA for the CDR3: TGTGCCAGCAGCTTAGTCAGACAGGGGGCTCAAGAGACCCAGTACTTC.

The CDR3 DNA follows: TGTGCCAGCAGTTTCACGACAGGGACTAACTATGGCTACACCTTC. Translation: CASSFTTGTNYGYTF. The chain combines TRBV6-5 with TRBJ1-2, with 7 bases fitting TRBD1. Germline V gives CDR1 MNHEY, CDR2 SVGAGI. The CDR3 has 15 residues. J lost 0 bases, V lost 4 bases, and 5 bases had no gene match.

This clone appeared once. The rearrangement uses TRBV6-6 and TRBJ2-5, with 10 nucleotides matching TRBD2. The V gene's germline CDR1 is MNHNY and CDR2 SVGAGI (reference sequence). This CDR3 contains 16 residues. V lost 2 bases to trimming and J lost 7 bases; unmatched junction nucleotides: 10. CDR3 DNA: TGTGCCAGCAGTTACAGCAGCGGGGGGGCCCCGGTGACCCAGTACTTC. Translating gives CASSYSSGGAPVTQYF.

This clone has only one observation. V gene TRBV27 combines with J gene TRBJ2-1; 7 positions match TRBD2. This CDR3 contains 15 residues. Trimming took 2 bases from V and 4 from J; bases not matched to a gene: 5. In germline, CDR1 is MNHEY, CDR2 SMNVEV (reference sequence). CDR3 residues: CASSLGPSGYNEQFF. As DNA, the CDR3 is TGTGCCAGCAGTTTAGGGCCTAGCGGATACAATGAGCAGTTCTTC.

The chain has TRBV10-3 and TRBJ1-6; 7 bases are shared with TRBD1. The trim removed 2 bases at V and 10 bases at J, leaving 5 bases unmatched. The CDR3 runs 14 residues. Germline V gives CDR1 ENHRY, CDR2 SYGVKD. The CDR3 reads CAISEAGGFSPLHF. Written as DNA, the CDR3 is TGTGCCATCAGTGAGGCAGGGGGGTTCTCACCCCTCCACTTT.

The chain has TRBV5-1 and TRBJ2-5; TRBD1 agrees at 11 bases. The J call is doubtful: the DNA matches TRBJ2-7 better. There are 16 residues in the CDR3. The V gene's germline CDR1 is SGHRS and CDR2 YFSETQ. CDR3 loop: CASSLAAGTGGYEQYF. As DNA, the CDR3 is TGCGCCAGCAGCTTGGCTGCCGGGACAGGGGGATACGAGCAGTACTTC.

The chain is built from TRBV5-4 and TRBJ2-1; 8 bases fit TRBD2. CDR1 and CDR2 (germline): SGHNT, YYREEE (reference sequence). The ends lost 0 bases at V and 5 bases at J; junction bases unmatched: 4. The CDR3 loop spans 15 amino acids. CDR3 region: CASSLVRGGHNEQFF. In nucleotides, the CDR3 is TGTGCCAGCAGCTTGGTTCGGGGGGGCCACAATGAGCAGTTCTTC. The full variable domain, in which reference TRBV5-4 and TRBJ2-1 provide the parts outside the CDR3, is ETGVTQSPTHLIKTRGQQVTLRCSSQSGHNTVSWYQQALGQGPQFIFQYYREEENGRGNFPPRFSGLQFPNYSSELNVNALELDDSALYLCASSLVRGGHNEQFFGPGTRLTVL.

The chain joins TRBV7-2 to TRBJ2-1; TRBD2 aligns across 7 bases. J was trimmed by 6 bases and V by 0 bases; bases with no gene match: 8. The germline gives CDR1 SGHTA, CDR2 FQGNSA. CDR3 length: 16 amino acids. The DNA of the CDR3 is TGTGCCAGCAGCTTAGCAGGCGGGGGAATGGGCAATGAGCAGTTCTTC. Amino acids: CASSLAGGGMGNEQFF.

The V call is TRBV27, the J call TRBJ2-3; 12 nucleotides match TRBD2. Per germline, CDR1 MNHEY and CDR2 SMNVEV (reference sequence). The length of the CDR3 is 16 residues. V was pared by 6 bases and J by 0 bases, with 4 bases of the junction left unmatched. The CDR3, as DNA: TGTGCCAGCAGCCCGACTAGCGGGGGAAGCACAGATACGCAGTATTTT. Translation: CASSPTSGGSTDTQYF.

The V gene is TRBV27, the J gene TRBJ2-2; 10 nucleotides agree with TRBD2. V gave up 10 bases and J gave up 3 bases; unmatched junction bases: 5. This CDR3 is 14 amino acids long. From germline, CDR1 is MNHEY and CDR2 SMNVEV (reference sequence). This chain's CDR3 is CATLGLAHTGELFF. CDR3 nucleotides: TGTGCCACCCTGGGACTAGCGCACACCGGGGAGCTGTTTTTT.

This clone was seen just once. This chain joins TRBV15 and TRBJ1-1; the D gene is possibly TRBD1 (5 bases). The CDR3 sequence is 15 residues long. Trimming took off 0 bases at V and 0 bases at J, with 8 bases between the two ends. Germline V gene sequence: CDR1 LNHNV, CDR2 YYDKDF (reference sequence). The CDR3 DNA follows: TGTGCCACCAGCAGAGATAAGGGGATGAACACTGAAGCTTTCTTT. This translates into CATSRDKGMNTEAFF.

This chain joins TRBV2 and TRBJ2-1; D is perhaps TRBD1 (6 bases). CDR1 is SNHLY and CDR2 is FYNNEI in the germline V gene. This CDR3 spans 15 amino acids. The V and J ends lost 6 bases and 2 bases respectively, with 14 bases between them. The CDR3 loop is CASSSWDTTYNEQFF. CDR3 DNA sequence: TGTGCCAGCAGCAGTTGGGACACTACCTACAATGAGCAGTTCTTC.

The V gene is TRBV9, the J gene TRBJ1-2; unclear D gene. The CDR3 runs 12 residues. V lost 3 bases and J lost 7, with 10 bases in between. Germline CDR1 and CDR2: SGDLS and YYNGEE. The CDR3 protein is CASSARVGGYTF. CDR3 bases: TGTGCCAGCAGCGCGCGGGTTGGTGGCTACACCTTC.

In this sample, this clone turned up a few times. V gene TRBV23-1 combines with J gene TRBJ2-2, with 7 nucleotides matching TRBD2. TRBV23-1 is placed among ORFs of uncertain function. The V segment lost 4 bases and the J segment 1 base; nucleotides outside the gene matches: 6. The CDR3 spans 16 residues. For the CDR3, the DNA is TGCGCCAGCAGTCTAGGACTAGGTGAGAACACCGGGGAGCTGTTTTTT. This gives the protein CASSLGLGENTGELFF.

The V and J genes are TRBV28 and TRBJ2-1; maybe TRBD2 (5 bases). This CDR3 has 14 amino acids. Germline lookup yields CDR1 MDHEN and CDR2 SYDVKM. V was shortened by 7 bases and J by 9 bases, with 19 bases between the two germline ends. The CDR3 loop reads CASIVSGSPREQFF. In DNA form, the CDR3 reads TGTGCCAGCATTGTCTCGGGGTCGCCCCGTGAGCAGTTCTTC.

This rearrangement joins TRBV7-8 to TRBJ2-7; possibly TRBD1 for D (6 bases). Germline CDR1 and CDR2: SGHVS and FQNEAQ. V was trimmed by 5 bases and J by 8 bases, leaving 10 bases between them. The CDR3 totals 11 residues. In DNA, the CDR3 is TGTGCCAGCAGCCCGGACAGTCAGCAGTACTTC. Its protein product is CASSPDSQQYF. Together with reference TRBV7-8 and TRBJ2-7, the CDR3 gives the full variable domain: GAGVSQSPRYKVAKRGQDVALRCDPISGHVSLFWYQQALGQGPEFLTYFQNEAQLDKSGLPSDRFFAERPEGSVSTLKIQRTQQEDSAVYLCASSPDSQQYFGPGTRLTVT.

The chain combines TRBV21-1 with TRBJ1-1; TRBD1 is the table's D call, not checked against the DNA. TRBV21-1 is a documented pseudogene. The CDR3 length is 18 residues. The CDR3 DNA reads as TGTGCCAGCAGCAAAAGTGAACAGGGGGCTTCTAAGAACACTGAAGCTTTCTTT. The encoded protein is CASSKSEQGASKNTEAFF.

The J gene is TRBJ2-3, the V gene TRBV5-1; 10 positions agree with TRBD1. This CDR3 comprises 14 residues. Looked up from germline, CDR1 is SGHRS and CDR2 is YFSETQ. V gave up 4 bases and J gave up 4 bases; unmatched junction bases: 3. The DNA for the CDR3 is TGCGCCAGCAGCACCGGACAGGGGGCAGATACGCAGTATTTT. The encoded protein is CASSTGQGADTQYF. Looking up the rest from reference TRBV5-1 and TRBJ2-3 gives the full variable domain: KAGVTQTPRYLIKTRGQQVTLSCSPISGHRSVSWYQQTPGQGLQFLFEYFSETQRNKGNFPGRFSGRQFSNSRSEMNVSTLELGDSALYLCASSTGQGADTQYFGPGTRLTVL.